This T cell receptor beta chain is from a study of T cells expressing NK-cell markers. From the 5' RACE reads, TCRdb lists one entry per CDR3 protein and no DNA. This sample's table reports about 440,000 distinct CDR3 sequences. The receptor's source is a woman aged 18 to 75 in good health. Sequencing used blood T cells: a sorted CD56 or NKG2C T cell subset, CD4+ or CD8+ T cells, or bulk PBMC T cells (not recorded which).

The CDR3 reads CASSPPDTYNEQFF. The V and J genes are TRBV6-1 and TRBJ2-1; checking the TCRdb D call of TRBD1 is not possible without DNA. This CDR3 has 14 amino acids. The germline gives CDR1 MNHNS, CDR2 SASEGT.